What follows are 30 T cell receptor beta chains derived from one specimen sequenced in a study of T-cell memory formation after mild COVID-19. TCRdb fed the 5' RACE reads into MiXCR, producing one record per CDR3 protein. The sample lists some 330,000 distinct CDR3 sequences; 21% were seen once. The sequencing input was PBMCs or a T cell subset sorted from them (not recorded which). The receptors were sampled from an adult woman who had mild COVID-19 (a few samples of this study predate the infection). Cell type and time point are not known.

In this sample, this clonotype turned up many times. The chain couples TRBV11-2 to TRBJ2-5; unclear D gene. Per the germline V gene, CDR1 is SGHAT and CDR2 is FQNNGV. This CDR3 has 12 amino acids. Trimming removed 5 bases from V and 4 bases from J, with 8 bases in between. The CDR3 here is CASSPRRETQYF. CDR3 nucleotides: TGTGCCAGCAGCCCCCGGCGAGAGACCCAGTACTTC. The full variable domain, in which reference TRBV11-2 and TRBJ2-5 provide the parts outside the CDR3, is EAGVAQSPRYKIIEKRQSVAFWCNPISGHATLYWYQQILGQGPKLLIQFQNNGVVDDSQLPKDRFSAERLKGVDSTLKIQPAKLEDSAVYLCASSPRRETQYFGPGTRLLVL.

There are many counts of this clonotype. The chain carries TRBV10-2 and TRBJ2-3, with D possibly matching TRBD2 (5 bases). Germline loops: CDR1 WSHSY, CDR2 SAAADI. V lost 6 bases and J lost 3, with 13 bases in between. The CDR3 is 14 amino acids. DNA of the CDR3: TGCGCCAGCAGCTACGGGGTGGTGACAGATACGCAGTATTTT. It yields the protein CASSYGVVTDTQYF.

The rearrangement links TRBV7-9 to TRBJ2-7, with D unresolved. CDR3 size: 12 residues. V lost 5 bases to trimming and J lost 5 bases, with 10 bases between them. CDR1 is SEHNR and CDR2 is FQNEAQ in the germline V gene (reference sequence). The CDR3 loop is CASSPPLHEQYF. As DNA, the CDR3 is TGTGCCAGCAGCCCCCCTCTCCACGAGCAGTACTTC.

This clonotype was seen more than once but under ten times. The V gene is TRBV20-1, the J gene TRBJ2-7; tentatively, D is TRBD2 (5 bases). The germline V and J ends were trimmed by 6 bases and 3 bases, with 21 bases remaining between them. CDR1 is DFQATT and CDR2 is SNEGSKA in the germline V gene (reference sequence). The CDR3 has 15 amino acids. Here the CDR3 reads CSAAGKGSTFYEQYF. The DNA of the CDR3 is TGCAGTGCGGCGGGCAAGGGTTCTACTTTCTACGAGCAGTACTTC.

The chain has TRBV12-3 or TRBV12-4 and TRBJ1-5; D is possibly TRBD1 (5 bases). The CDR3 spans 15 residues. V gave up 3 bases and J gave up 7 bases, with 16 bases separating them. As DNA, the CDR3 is TGTGCCAGCAGTTTCCCCAGCGCCGGGGACCAGCCCCAGCATTTT. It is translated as CASSFPSAGDQPQHF.

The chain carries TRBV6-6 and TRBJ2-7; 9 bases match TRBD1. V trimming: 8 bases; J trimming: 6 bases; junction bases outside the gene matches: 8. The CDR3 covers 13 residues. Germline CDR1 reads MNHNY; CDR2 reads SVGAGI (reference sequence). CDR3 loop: CASRDRVIGEQYF. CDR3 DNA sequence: TGTGCCAGCCGGGACAGGGTAATCGGCGAGCAGTACTTC.

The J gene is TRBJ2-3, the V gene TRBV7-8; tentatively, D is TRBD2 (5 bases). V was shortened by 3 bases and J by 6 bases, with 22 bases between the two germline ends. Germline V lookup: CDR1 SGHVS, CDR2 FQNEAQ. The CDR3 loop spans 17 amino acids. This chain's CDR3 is CASSFSERARKMDTQYF. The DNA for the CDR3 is TGTGCCAGCAGCTTTAGCGAGAGGGCTCGAAAAATGGATACGCAGTATTTT.

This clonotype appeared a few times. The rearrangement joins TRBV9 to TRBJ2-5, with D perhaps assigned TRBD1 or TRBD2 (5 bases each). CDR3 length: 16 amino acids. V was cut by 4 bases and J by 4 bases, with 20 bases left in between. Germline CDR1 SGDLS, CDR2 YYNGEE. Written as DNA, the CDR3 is TGTGCCAGCAGCCCCCGAGGAGGACAAGTGGGAGAGACCCAGTACTTC. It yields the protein CASSPRGGQVGETQYF.

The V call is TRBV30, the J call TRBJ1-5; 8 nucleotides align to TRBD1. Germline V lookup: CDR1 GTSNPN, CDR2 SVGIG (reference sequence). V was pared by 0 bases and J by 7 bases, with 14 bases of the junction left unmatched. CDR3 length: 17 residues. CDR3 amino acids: CAWSVRRPGQGPQPQHF. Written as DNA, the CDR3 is TGTGCCTGGAGTGTACGGCGGCCCGGACAGGGACCCCAGCCCCAGCATTTT.

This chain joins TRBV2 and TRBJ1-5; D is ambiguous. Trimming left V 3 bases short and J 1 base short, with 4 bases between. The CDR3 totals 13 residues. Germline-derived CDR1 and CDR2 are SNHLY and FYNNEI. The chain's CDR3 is CASSDVSNQPQHF. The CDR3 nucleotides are TGTGCCAGCAGTGATGTGAGCAATCAGCCCCAGCATTTT.

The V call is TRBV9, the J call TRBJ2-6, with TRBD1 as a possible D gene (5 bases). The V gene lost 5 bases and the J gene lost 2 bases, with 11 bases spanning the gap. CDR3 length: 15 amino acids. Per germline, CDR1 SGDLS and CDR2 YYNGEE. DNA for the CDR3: TGTGCCAGCAGAGACCGGACAACTGGGGCCAACGTCCTGACTTTC. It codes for CASRDRTTGANVLTF.

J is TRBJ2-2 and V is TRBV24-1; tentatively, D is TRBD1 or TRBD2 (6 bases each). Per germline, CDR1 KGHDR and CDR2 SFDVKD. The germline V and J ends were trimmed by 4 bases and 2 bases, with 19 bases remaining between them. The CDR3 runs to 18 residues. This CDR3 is CATSDQKRGTSNTGELFF. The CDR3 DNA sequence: TGTGCCACCAGTGACCAGAAACGGGGGACATCCAACACCGGGGAGCTGTTTTTT.

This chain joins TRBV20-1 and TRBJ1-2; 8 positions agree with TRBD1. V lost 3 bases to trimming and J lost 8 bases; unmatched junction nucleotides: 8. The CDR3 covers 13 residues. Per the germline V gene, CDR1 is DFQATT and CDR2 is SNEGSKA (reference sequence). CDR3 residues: CSASGQGLGGYTF. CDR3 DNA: TGCAGTGCTAGCGGACAGGGCCTGGGGGGCTACACCTTC.

Here the CDR3 DNA reads TGTGCCAGCAGGGTATCAGGCGGGAGGGTTTCTTTGTTCGGGAATGAGCAGTTCTTC. This translates into CASRVSGGRVSLFGNEQFF. V is TRBV12-3 or TRBV12-4 and J is TRBJ2-1; 9 bases line up with TRBD2. With 6 bases clipped from V and 7 bases from J, the junction kept 22 bases outside the gene matches. The CDR3 consists of 19 residues.

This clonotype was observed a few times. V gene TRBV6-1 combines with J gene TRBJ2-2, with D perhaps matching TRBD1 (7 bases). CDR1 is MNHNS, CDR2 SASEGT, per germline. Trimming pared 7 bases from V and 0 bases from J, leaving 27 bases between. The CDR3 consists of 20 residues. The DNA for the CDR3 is TGTGCCAGCACCCCGTTGGGGGGACAGCTCGCTACCCCGAACACCGGGGAGCTGTTTTTT. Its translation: CASTPLGGQLATPNTGELFF.

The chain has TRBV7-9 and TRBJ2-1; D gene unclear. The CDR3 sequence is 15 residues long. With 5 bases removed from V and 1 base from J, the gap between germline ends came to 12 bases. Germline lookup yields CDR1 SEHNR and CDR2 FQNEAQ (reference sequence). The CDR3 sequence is CASSPPGPSYNEQFF. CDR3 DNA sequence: TGTGCCAGCAGCCCGCCGGGTCCTTCCTACAATGAGCAGTTCTTC.

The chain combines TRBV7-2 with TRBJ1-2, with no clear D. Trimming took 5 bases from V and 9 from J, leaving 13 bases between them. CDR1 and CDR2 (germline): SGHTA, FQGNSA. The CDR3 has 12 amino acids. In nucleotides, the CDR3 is TGTGCCAGCAGCCCCCACGGCCAGAGCTACACCTTC. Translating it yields CASSPHGQSYTF.

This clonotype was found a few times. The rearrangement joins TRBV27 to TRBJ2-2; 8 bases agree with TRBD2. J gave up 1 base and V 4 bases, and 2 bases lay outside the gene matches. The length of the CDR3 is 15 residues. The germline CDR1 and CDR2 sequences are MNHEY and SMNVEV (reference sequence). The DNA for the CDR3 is TGTGCCAGCAGTTATACTAGCGGGAACACCGGGGAGCTGTTTTTT. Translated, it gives CASSYTSGNTGELFF.

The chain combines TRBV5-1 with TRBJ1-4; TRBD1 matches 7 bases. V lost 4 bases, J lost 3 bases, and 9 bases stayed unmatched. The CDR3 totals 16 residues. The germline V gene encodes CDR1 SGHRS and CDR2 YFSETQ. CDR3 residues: CASSEGPGGSNEKLFF. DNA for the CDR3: TGCGCCAGCAGCGAAGGACCAGGGGGGTCTAATGAAAAACTGTTTTTT. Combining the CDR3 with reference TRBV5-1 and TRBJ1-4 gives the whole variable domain KAGVTQTPRYLIKTRGQQVTLSCSPISGHRSVSWYQQTPGQGLQFLFEYFSETQRNKGNFPGRFSGRQFSNSRSEMNVSTLELGDSALYLCASSEGPGGSNEKLFFGSGTQLSVL.

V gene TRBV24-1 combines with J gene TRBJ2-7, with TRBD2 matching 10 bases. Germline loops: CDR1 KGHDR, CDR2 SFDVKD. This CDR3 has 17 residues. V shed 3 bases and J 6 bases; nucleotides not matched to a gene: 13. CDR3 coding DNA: TGTGCCACCAGTGATCCGCTAGCGGGAGAACCCCCCGGCGAGCAGTACTTC. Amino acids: CATSDPLAGEPPGEQYF.

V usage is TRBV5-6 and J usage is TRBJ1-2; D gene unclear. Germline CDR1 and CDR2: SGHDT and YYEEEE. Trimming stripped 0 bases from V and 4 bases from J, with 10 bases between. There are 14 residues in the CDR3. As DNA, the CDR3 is TGTGCCAGCAGCTTGGTTGCGTCCACCTATGGCTACACCTTC. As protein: CASSLVASTYGYTF. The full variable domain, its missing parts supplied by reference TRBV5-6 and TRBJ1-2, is DAGVTQSPTHLIKTRGQQVTLRCSPKSGHDTVSWYQQALGQGPQFIFQYYEEEERQRGNFPDRFSGHQFPNYSSELNVNALLLGDSALYLCASSLVASTYGYTFGSGTRLTVV.

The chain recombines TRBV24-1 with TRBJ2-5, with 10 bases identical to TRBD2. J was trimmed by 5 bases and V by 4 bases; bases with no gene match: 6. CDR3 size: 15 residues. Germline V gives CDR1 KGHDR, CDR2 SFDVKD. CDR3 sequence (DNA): TGTGCCACCAGTGACCCGGGGACTAGCGATGAGACCCAGTACTTC. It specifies CATSDPGTSDETQYF.

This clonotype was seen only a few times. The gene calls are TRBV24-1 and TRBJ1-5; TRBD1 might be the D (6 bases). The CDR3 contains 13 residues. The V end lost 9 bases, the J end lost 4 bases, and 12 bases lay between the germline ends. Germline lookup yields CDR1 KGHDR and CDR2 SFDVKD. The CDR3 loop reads CATSLGGNQPQHF. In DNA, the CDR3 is TGTGCCACCTCCTTAGGGGGGAATCAGCCCCAGCATTTT.

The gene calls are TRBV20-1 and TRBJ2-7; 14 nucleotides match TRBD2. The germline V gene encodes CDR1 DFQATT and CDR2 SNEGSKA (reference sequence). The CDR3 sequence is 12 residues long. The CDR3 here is CSGLAGGYEQYF. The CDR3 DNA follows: TGCAGCGGACTAGCGGGAGGATACGAGCAGTACTTC.

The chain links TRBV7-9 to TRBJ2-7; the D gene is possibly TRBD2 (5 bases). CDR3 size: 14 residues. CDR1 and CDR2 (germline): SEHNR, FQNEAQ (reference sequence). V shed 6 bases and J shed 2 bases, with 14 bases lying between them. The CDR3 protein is CASRGSSKPYEQYF. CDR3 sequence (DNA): TGTGCCAGCAGGGGGTCTAGCAAGCCCTACGAGCAGTACTTC.

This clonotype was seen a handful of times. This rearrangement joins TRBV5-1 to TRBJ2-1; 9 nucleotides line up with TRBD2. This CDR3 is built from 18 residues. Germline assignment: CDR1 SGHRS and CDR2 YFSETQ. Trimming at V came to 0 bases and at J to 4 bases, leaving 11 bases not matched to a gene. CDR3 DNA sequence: TGCGCCAGCAGCTTGGGCACGAGGAGCGGGGGGTGGTACAATGAGCAGTTCTTC. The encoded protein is CASSLGTRSGGWYNEQFF.

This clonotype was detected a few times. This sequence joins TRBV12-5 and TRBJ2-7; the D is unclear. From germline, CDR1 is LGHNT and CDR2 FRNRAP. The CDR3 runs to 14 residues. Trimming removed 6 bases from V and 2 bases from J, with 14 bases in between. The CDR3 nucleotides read TGTGCTAGTGGGACCCCCGAAGGACCCTACGAGCAGTACTTC. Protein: CASGTPEGPYEQYF.

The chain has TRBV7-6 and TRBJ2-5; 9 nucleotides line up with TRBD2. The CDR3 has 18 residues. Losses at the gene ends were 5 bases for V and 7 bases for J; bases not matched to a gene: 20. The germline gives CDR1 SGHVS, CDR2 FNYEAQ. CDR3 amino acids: CASSPSFTAGGLTGTQYF. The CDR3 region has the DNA TGTGCCAGCAGCCCCTCGTTTACAGCGGGGGGCCTAACTGGGACCCAGTACTTC.

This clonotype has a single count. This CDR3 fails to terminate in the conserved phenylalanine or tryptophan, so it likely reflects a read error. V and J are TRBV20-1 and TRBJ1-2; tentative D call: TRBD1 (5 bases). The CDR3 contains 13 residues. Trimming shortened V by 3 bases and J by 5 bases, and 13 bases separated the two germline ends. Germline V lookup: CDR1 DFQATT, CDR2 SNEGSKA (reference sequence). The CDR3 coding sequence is TGCAGTGCTAGGGGGGGAAAATGGTATGGCTACACCTTA. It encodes CSARGGKWYGYTL.

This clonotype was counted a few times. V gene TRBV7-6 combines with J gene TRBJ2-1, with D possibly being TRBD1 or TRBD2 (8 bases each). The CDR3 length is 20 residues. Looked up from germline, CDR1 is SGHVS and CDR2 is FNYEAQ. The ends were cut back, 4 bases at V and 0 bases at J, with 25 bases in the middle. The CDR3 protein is CASSSQDRARLASSYNEQFF. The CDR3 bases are TGTGCCAGCAGCTCGCAGGACAGGGCGCGACTAGCGAGCTCCTACAATGAGCAGTTCTTC.